The 5 T cell receptor beta chains below were found in one sample sequenced in a study of T cells in Graves' hyperthyroidism and ophthalmopathy. TCR beta CDR3 regions were amplified from RNA. RT-PCR in the first round (using the HTBI primer set) targeted the TCR CDR3. TCRdb independently ran MiXCR on the multiplex PCR reads; one entry per CDR3 protein. Here the sample spans 200,000 to 250,000 distinct CDR3 sequences, 15% to 20% being singletons. The material sequenced was blood. These receptors were taken from a man in his forties or fifties with Graves' hyperthyroidism.

The chain couples TRBV6-5 to TRBJ1-2, with D perhaps TRBD1 (5 bases). The CDR3 is 17 residues long. V was cut by 4 bases and J by 0 bases, with 18 bases left in between. The V gene's germline CDR1 is MNHEY and CDR2 SVGAGI. CDR3 sequence: CASSSSLYRTPNYGYTF. The CDR3 DNA is TGTGCCAGCAGTTCATCCCTATACAGGACTCCTAACTATGGCTACACCTTC.

This clonotype was seen repeatedly, ten times or more. The chain combines TRBV20-1 with TRBJ2-7; D tentatively fits TRBD1 or TRBD2 (5 bases each). Germline V CDR1 and CDR2: DFQATT, SNEGSKA (reference sequence). The CDR3 length is 10 residues. Trimming removed 6 bases at V and 7 bases at J, with 10 bases between. The CDR3 region has the DNA TGCAGTGCCCCCTGGGGGGAGCAGTACTTC. Translated: CSAPWGEQYF.

This clonotype was seen ten or more times. The genes are TRBV7-6 and TRBJ1-5; D is undetermined. V was trimmed by 1 base and J by 6 bases, leaving 7 bases between them. The CDR3 loop spans 13 amino acids. Germline CDR1 is SGHVS and CDR2 is FNYEAQ. CDR3 sequence reads: CASSLDTLQPQHF. For the CDR3, the DNA is TGTGCCAGCAGCTTAGACACACTTCAGCCCCAGCATTTT. The full variable domain, with the rest looked up from reference TRBV7-6 and TRBJ1-5, is GAGVSQSPRYKVTKRGQDVALRCDPISGHVSLYWYRQALGQGPEFLTYFNYEAQQDKSGLPNDRFSAERPEGSISTLTIQRTEQRDSAMYRCASSLDTLQPQHFGDGTRLSIL.

This clonotype was counted ten times or more. The chain recombines TRBV11-2 with TRBJ2-1; D possibly corresponds to TRBD1 (5 bases). The CDR3 consists of 13 residues. V was trimmed by 3 bases and J by 8 bases, leaving 11 bases between them. Germline loops: CDR1 SGHAT, CDR2 FQNNGV. CDR3 bases: TGTGCCAGCAGCTTTCGCAGGGTCGATGAGCAGTTCTTC. It encodes CASSFRRVDEQFF. The full variable domain, its missing parts supplied by reference TRBV11-2 and TRBJ2-1, is EAGVAQSPRYKIIEKRQSVAFWCNPISGHATLYWYQQILGQGPKLLIQFQNNGVVDDSQLPKDRFSAERLKGVDSTLKIQPAKLEDSAVYLCASSFRRVDEQFFGPGTRLTVL.

This clonotype appeared many times. The chain combines TRBV6-6 with TRBJ2-7; a possible D gene is TRBD1 (6 bases). Germline CDR1 and CDR2: MNHNY and SVGAGI (reference sequence). Trimming left V 2 bases short and J 1 base short, with 9 bases between. The CDR3 consists of 14 residues. The CDR3 sequence: CASSYDRFSYEQYF. CDR3 nucleotide sequence: TGTGCCAGCAGTTACGACAGGTTTTCCTACGAGCAGTACTTC.